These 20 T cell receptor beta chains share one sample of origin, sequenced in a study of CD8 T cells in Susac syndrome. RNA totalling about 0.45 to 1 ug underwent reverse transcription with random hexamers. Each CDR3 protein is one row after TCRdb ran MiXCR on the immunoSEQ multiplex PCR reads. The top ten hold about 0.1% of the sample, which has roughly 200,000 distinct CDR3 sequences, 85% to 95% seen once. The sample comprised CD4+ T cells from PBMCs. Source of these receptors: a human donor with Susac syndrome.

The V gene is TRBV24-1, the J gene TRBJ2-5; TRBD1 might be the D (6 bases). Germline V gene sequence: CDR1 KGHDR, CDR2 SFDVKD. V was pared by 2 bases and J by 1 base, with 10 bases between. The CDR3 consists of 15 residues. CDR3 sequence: CATSDWTDFQETQYF. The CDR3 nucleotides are TGTGCCACCAGTGATTGGACAGACTTCCAAGAGACCCAGTACTTC.

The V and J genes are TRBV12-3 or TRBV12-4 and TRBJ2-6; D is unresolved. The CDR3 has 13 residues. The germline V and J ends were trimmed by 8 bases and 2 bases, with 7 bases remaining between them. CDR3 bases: TGTGCCAGCGGCGATCCTGGGGCCAACGTCCTGACTTTC. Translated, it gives CASGDPGANVLTF.

The CDR3 DNA sequence: TGTGCCAGCAGCGTAGCGACGGGTTCCAACTATGGCTACACCTTC. It encodes CASSVATGSNYGYTF. V and J are TRBV9 and TRBJ1-2; D is uncertain. V lost 0 bases and J 2 bases, leaving 11 bases between the germline ends. This CDR3 has 15 residues. The germline V gene has CDR1 SGDLS and CDR2 YYNGEE.

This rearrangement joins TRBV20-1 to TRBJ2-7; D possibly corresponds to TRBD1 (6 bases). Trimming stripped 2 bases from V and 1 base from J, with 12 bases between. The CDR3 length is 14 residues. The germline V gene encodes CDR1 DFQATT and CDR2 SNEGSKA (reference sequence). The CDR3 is CSARIQGPSYEQYF. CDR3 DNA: TGCAGTGCTAGAATCCAGGGGCCGTCCTACGAGCAGTACTTC.

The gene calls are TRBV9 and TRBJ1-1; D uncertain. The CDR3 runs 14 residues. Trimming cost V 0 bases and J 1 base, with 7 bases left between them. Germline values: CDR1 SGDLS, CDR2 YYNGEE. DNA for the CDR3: TGTGCCAGCAGCGTAGGGACGGGGAACACTGAAGCTTTCTTT. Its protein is CASSVGTGNTEAFF.

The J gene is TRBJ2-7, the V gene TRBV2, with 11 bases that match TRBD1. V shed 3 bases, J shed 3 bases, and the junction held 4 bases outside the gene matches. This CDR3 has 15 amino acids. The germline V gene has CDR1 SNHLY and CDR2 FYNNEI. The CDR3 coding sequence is TGTGCCAGCAGTGACCCCGGGACAGGGGGCTACGAGCAGTACTTC. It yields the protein CASSDPGTGGYEQYF.

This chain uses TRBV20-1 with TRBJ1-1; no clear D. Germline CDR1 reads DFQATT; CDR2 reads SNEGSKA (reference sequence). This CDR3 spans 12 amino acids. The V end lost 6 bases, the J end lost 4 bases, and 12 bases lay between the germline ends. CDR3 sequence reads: CSALLIGTEAFF. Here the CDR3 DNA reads TGCAGTGCCCTTCTTATTGGCACTGAAGCTTTCTTT.

The CDR3 here is CASGWDRGTRPQHF. The CDR3 DNA is TGTGCTAGTGGATGGGACAGGGGTACGAGGCCCCAGCATTTT. This chain joins TRBV12-5 and TRBJ1-5; the match to TRBD1 covers 10 bases. CDR1 and CDR2 from the germline V gene are LGHNT and FRNRAP. The CDR3 extends over 14 amino acids. V was clipped by 6 bases and J by 9 bases; unmatched bases: 8.

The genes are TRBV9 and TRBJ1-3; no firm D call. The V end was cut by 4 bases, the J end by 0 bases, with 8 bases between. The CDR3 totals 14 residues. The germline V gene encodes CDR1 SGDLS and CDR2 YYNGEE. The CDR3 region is CASSPTDSGNTIYF. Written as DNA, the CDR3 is TGTGCCAGCAGCCCTACAGACTCTGGAAACACCATATATTTT.

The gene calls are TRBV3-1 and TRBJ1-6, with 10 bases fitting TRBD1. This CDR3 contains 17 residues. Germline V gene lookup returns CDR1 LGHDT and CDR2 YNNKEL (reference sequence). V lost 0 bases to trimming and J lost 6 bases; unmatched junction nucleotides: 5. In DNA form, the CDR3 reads TGTGCCAGCAGCCAAGAGGACAGGGGGAAGTTTAATTCACCCCTCCACTTT. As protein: CASSQEDRGKFNSPLHF. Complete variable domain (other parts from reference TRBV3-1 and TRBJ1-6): DTAVSQTPKYLVTQMGNDKSIKCEQNLGHDTMYWYKQDSKKFLKIMFSYNNKELIINETVPNRFSPKSPDKAHLNLHINSLELGDSAVYFCASSQEDRGKFNSPLHFGNGTRLTVT.

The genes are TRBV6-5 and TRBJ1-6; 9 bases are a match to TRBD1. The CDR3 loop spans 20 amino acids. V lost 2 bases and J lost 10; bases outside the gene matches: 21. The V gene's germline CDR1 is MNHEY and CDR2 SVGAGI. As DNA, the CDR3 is TGTGCCAGCAGTTACGTTTTTTGGGGGCCCAGGGGACAGGGAGGATCACCCCTCCACTTT. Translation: CASSYVFWGPRGQGGSPLHF.

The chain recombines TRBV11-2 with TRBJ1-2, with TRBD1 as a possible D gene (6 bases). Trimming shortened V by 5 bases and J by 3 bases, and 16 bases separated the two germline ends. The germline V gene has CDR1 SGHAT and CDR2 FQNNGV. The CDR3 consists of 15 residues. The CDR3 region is CASSPLRGRDYGYTF. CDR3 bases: TGTGCCAGCAGCCCTCTCAGGGGCAGGGACTATGGCTACACCTTC.

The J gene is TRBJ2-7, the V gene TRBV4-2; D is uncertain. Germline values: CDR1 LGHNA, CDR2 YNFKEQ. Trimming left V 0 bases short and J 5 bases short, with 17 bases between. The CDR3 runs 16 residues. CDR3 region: CASSQDLWSTVNEQYF. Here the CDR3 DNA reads TGTGCCAGCAGCCAAGATCTGTGGAGTACGGTCAACGAGCAGTACTTC.

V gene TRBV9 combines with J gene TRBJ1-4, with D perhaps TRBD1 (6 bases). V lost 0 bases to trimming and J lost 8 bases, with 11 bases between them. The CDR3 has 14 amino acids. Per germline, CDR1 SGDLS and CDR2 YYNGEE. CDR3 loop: CASSVGGLGEKLFF. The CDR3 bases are TGTGCCAGCAGCGTAGGGGGGCTTGGGGAAAAACTGTTTTTT.

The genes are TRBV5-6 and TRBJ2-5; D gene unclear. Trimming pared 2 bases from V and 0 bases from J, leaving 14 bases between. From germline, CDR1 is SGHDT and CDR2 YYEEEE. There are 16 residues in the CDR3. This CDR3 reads CASSFKRALYQETQYF. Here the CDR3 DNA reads TGTGCCAGCAGCTTTAAAAGGGCCCTGTACCAAGAGACCCAGTACTTC.

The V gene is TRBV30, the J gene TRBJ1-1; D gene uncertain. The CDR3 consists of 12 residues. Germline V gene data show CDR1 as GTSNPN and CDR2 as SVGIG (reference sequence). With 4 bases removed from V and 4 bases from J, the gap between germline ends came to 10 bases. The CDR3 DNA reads TGTGCCTGGACTCCCGGGGTCACTGAAGCTTTCTTT. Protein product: CAWTPGVTEAFF.

In DNA, the CDR3 is TGCGCCAGCAGCTTCGAGGGGTCCCGTTTCGGTGAGCAGTTCTTC. As protein: CASSFEGSRFGEQFF. V usage is TRBV5-1 and J usage is TRBJ2-1; tentatively, D is TRBD1 or TRBD2 (5 bases each). This CDR3 is 15 amino acids long. Trimming took off 2 bases at V and 9 bases at J, with 18 bases between the two ends. Germline CDR1 reads SGHRS; CDR2 reads YFSETQ.

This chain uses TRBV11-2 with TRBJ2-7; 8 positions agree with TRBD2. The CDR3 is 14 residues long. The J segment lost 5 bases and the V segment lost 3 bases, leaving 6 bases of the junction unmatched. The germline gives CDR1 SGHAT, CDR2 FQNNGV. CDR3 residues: CASSFAGGLDEQYF. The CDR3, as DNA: TGTGCCAGCAGCTTTGCGGGAGGACTTGACGAGCAGTACTTC.

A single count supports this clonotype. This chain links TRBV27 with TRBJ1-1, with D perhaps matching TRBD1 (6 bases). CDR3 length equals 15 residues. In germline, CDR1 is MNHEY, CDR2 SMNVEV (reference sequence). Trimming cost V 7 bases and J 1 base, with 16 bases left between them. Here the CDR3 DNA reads TGTGCCAGCACCCCTCTTGACAGGAGGAACACTGAAGCTTTCTTT. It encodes CASTPLDRRNTEAFF.

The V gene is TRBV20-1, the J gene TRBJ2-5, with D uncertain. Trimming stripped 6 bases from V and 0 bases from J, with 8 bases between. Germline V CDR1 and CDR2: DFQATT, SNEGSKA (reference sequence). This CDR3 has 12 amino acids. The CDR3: CSATEYQETQYF. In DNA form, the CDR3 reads TGCAGTGCCACAGAGTACCAAGAGACCCAGTACTTC.